This paragraph covers one T cell receptor beta chain sequence. The target antigen is unknown. With duration under 3 months, ophthalmopathy was active: Clinical Activity Score at least 3, NOSPECS at least 4. TCR beta CDR3 regions were amplified from RNA. During a first-round RT-PCR of the TCR CDR3, the HTBI primer set was used. TCRdb re-analysed the multiplex PCR reads in MiXCR, keeping a single row per CDR3 protein. The table records a few hundred thousand distinct CDR3 sequences, more than 15% of them present only once. The entry originates in a study of T cells in Graves' hyperthyroidism and ophthalmopathy. Whole-study results and caveats: Ophthalmopathy got predicted by the model a median 6.5 months before its onset.

The CDR3 length is 19 residues. Per germline, CDR1 LNHDA and CDR2 SQIVND (reference sequence). With 1 base clipped from V and 0 bases from J, the junction kept 11 bases outside the gene matches. What was sequenced was blood. The chain combines TRBV19 with TRBJ2-1, with TRBD2 identical over 8 bases. This TCR derives from a woman in her 30s with Graves' ophthalmopathy. Here the CDR3 reads CASSIGPAGVSASYNEQFF. The CDR3 DNA follows: TGTGCCAGTAGTATAGGCCCAGCGGGAGTATCTGCCTCCTACAATGAGCAGTTCTTC. Based on the CDR3 plus reference TRBV19 and TRBJ2-1, the full variable domain is DGGITQSPKYLFRKEGQNVTLSCEQNLNHDAMYWYRQDPGQGLRLIYYSQIVNDFQKGDIAEGYSVSREKKESFPLTVTSAQKNPTAFYLCASSIGPAGVSASYNEQFFGPGTRLTVL.